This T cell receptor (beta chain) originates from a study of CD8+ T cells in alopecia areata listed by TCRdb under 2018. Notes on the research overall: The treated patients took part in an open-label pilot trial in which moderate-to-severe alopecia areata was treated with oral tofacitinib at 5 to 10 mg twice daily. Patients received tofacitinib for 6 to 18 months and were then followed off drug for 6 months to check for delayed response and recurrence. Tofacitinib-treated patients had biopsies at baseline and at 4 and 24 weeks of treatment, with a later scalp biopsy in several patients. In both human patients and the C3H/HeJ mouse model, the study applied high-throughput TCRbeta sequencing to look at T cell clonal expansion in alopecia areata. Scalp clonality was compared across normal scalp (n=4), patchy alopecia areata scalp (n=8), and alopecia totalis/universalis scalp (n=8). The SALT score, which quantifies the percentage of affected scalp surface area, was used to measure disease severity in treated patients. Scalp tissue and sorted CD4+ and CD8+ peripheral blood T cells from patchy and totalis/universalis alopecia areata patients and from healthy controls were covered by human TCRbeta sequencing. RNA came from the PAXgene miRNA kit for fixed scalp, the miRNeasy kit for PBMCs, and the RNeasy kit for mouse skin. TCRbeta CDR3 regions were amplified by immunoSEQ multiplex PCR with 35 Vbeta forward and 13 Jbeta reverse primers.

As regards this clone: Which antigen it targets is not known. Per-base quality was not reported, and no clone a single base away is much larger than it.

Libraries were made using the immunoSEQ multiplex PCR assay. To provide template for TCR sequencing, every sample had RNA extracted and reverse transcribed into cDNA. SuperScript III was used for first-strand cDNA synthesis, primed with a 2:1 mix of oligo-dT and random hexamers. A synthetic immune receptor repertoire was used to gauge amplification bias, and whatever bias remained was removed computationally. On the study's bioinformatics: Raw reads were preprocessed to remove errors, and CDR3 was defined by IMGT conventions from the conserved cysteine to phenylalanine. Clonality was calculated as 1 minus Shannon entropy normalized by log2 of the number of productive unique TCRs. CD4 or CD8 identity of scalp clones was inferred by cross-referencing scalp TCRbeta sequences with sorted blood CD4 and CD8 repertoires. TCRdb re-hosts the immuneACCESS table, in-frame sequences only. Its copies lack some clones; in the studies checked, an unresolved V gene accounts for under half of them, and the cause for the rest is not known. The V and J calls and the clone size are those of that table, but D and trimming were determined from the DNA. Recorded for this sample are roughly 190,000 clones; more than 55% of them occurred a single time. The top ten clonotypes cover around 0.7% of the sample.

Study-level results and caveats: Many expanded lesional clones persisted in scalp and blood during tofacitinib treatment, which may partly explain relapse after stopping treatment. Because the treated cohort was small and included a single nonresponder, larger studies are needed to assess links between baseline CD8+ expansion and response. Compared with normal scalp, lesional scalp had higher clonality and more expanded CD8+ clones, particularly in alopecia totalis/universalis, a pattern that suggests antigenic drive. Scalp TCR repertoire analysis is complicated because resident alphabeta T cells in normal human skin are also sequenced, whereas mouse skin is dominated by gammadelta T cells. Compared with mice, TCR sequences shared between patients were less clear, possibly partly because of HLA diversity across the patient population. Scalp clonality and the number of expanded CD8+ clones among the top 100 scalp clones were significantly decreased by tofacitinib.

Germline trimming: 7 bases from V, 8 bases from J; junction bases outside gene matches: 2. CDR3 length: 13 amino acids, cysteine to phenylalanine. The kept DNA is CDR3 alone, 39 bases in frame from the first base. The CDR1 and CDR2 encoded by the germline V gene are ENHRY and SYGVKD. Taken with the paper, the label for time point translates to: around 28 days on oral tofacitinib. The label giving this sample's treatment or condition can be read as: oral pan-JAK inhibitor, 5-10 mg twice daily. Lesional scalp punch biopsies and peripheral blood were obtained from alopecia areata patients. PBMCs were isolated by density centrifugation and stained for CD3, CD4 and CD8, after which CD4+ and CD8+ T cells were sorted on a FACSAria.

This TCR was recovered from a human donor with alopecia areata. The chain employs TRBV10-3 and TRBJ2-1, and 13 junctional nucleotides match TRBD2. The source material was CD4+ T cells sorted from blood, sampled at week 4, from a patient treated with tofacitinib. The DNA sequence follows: TGTGCCATCAAAGGGACTAGCGGGGATGAGCAGTTCTTC. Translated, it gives CAIKGTSGDEQFF.